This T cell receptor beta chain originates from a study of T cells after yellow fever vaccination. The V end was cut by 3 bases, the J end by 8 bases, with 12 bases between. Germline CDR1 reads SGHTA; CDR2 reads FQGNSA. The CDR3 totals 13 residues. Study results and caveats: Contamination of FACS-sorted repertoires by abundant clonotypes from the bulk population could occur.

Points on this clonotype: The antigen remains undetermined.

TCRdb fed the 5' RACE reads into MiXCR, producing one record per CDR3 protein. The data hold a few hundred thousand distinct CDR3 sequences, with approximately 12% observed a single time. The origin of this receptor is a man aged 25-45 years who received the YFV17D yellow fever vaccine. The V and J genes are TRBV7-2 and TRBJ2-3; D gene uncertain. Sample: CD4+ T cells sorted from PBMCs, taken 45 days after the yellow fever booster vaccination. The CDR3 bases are TGTGCCAGCAGCTTGGGTGGTGCGGTTACGCAGTATTTT. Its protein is CASSLGGAVTQYF.